This TCR beta chain was documented in a study of blood T cell repertoires in COVID-19. Study at large: COVID-19 samples collected from the United States, Italy and Spain covered acute and convalescent phases. Nucleic acid was either cDNA or gDNA, and it came from T cells, B-cell-depleted T cells, or PBMCs.

Only in-frame clones appear in the TCRdb table, and some are missing; sequencing was by immunoSEQ multiplex PCR. The sample records about 210,000 clones, around 86% being singletons. CDR1 and CDR2 from the germline V gene are SGHDT and YYEEEE. The CDR3 extends over 15 amino acids. The V and J ends lost 4 bases and 6 bases, in that order; junction bases with no gene match: 10. The sequence derives from a man in his 60s with acute or convalescent COVID-19. Sample: peripheral blood. This sequence joins TRBV5-6 and TRBJ2-7, with 10 nucleotides matching TRBD1. CDR3 protein: CASSLAGTGESEQYF. Written as DNA, the CDR3 is TGTGCCAGCAGCCTGGCTGGGACAGGGGAGTCCGAGCAGTACTTC.